These 7 T cell receptor beta chains came from one sample sequenced in a study of T cells in Graves' hyperthyroidism and ophthalmopathy (dated by TCRdb to about 2019). The library was generated by multiplex PCR. The sequencer listed for this sample is Illumina HiSeq 2000. Amplification of TCR beta CDR3 regions was carried out from RNA transcripts. For the first round of RT-PCR on the TCR CDR3, the HTBI primer set was used together with the Qiagen OneStep RT-PCR kit. TCRdb cleaned the public reads at Q25 with fastp, built clones with MiXCR and kept in-frame beta chains. Rows are unified per CDR3 protein, each entry keeping the most common DNA and genes. This sample gives roughly 500,000 distinct CDR3 sequences in total; 40% to 55% of them show up just once. The ten most abundant clones make up 19% of the sample. What was sequenced was peripheral blood or thyroid tissue (not recorded which). The receptors originated from an adult woman with Graves' disease, either hyperthyroidism or ophthalmopathy (not recorded which).

The chain joins TRBV7-8 to TRBJ2-7; 11 positions agree with TRBD1. Germline V gene lookup returns CDR1 SGHVS and CDR2 FQNEAQ. CDR3 length equals 17 residues. V dropped 5 bases and J dropped 0; count of bases not matched to a gene: 9. The chain's CDR3 is CASSPPGTGGLSYEQYF. The CDR3 region has the DNA TGTGCCAGCAGCCCGCCCGGGACAGGGGGTCTCTCCTACGAGCAGTACTTC.

The chain uses TRBV10-3 and TRBJ1-1; no clear D gene. Germline lookup yields CDR1 ENHRY and CDR2 SYGVKD. This CDR3 contains 13 residues. Trimming shortened V by 3 bases and J by 4 bases, and 9 bases separated the two germline ends. The CDR3 bases are TGTGCCATCAGTGACGGTAGCGTCACTGAAGCTTTCTTT. This sequence encodes CAISDGSVTEAFF.

The chain joins TRBV5-8 to TRBJ2-6; 8 bases line up with TRBD1. Germline CDR1 and CDR2: SGHTS and YDEGEE. This CDR3 is 16 amino acids long. J lost 5 bases, V lost 0 bases, and 4 bases had no gene match. The CDR3 nucleotides are TGTGCCAGCAGCTTGGCAGGGGGCTATCGGGCCAACGTCCTGACTTTC. Protein: CASSLAGGYRANVLTF.

The sample holds many counts of this clonotype. The chain uses TRBV11-3 and TRBJ2-5; 8 nucleotides line up with TRBD1. The length of the CDR3 is 16 residues. Germline CDR1 is SGHNT and CDR2 is YENEEA. The V segment lost 1 base and the J segment 5 bases; nucleotides outside the gene matches: 9. As DNA, the CDR3 is TGTGCCAGCAGCTTAGGCGTCGCAGGGGGCGGTGAGACCCAGTACTTC. This encodes CASSLGVAGGGETQYF.

This clonotype was detected many times. The rearrangement uses TRBV10-3 and TRBJ1-4; tentatively, D is TRBD1 (6 bases). CDR1 and CDR2 from the germline V gene are ENHRY and SYGVKD. The CDR3 runs 15 residues. V lost 5 bases and J lost 7, with 17 bases in between. CDR3 coding DNA: TGTGCCATCAGTTTACACAGGGAGGAGCGTGAAAAACTGTTTTTT. This encodes CAISLHREEREKLFF.

This clonotype was detected once. The CDR3 region is CAVQGAGGEAFF. CDR3 in DNA: TGTGCCGTACAGGGGGCGGGCGGTGAAGCTTTCTTT. The chain has TRBV10-3 and TRBJ1-1, with TRBD1 identical over 9 bases. Trimming removed 11 bases from V and 7 bases from J; junction bases left unmatched: 8. The germline V gene encodes CDR1 ENHRY and CDR2 SYGVKD. The CDR3 is made up of 12 amino acids.

V usage is TRBV29-1 and J usage is TRBJ1-2; TRBD1 matches at 8 bases. This CDR3 comprises 12 residues. V lost 7 bases and J lost 8; bases outside the gene matches: 9. The germline gives CDR1 SQVTM, CDR2 ANQGSEA. CDR3: CSGYGQGEGYTF. The DNA of the CDR3 is TGCAGCGGCTATGGACAGGGTGAAGGCTACACCTTC.